The 29 T cell receptor beta chains presented below share a single source sample, sequenced in a study of blood T cells in healthy people across ages. Sample-barcoded 5' priming and a J-beta primer mix drove a second PCR of 7 to 11 cycles. From the 5' RACE reads, TCRdb called clonotypes with MiXCR, one entry per CDR3 protein. The sample shows about 1.4 million distinct CDR3 sequences, approximately 63% of them seen only once. The sample consisted of blood. Receptors were obtained from a man between 18 and 35 years old in good health.

V and J are TRBV4-1 and TRBJ1-1; D gene uncertain. Germline V gene sequence: CDR1 MGHRA, CDR2 YSYEKL. This CDR3 is built from 15 residues. V was trimmed by 0 bases and J by 0 bases, leaving 8 bases between them. In nucleotides, the CDR3 is TGCGCCAGCAGCCAAGACTGGTCGGTGAACACTGAAGCTTTCTTT. Translation gives CASSQDWSVNTEAFF.

Details on this clonotype: Germline is not matched at one junction end, which may reflect a read error. DNA of the CDR3: TGTGCCGGCAGTCTAGGTCCCGGGGAGCTGTTTTTT. Encoded protein: CAGSLGPGELFF. This chain uses TRBV27 with TRBJ2-2; D not resolved. The germline V gene encodes CDR1 MNHEY and CDR2 SMNVEV (reference sequence). This CDR3 is 12 amino acids long.

This chain joins TRBV6-2 or TRBV6-3 and TRBJ2-7, with TRBD2 matching over 10 bases. The CDR3 has 16 residues. Germline CDR1 MNHEY, CDR2 SVGEGT. J lost 4 bases, V lost 8 bases, and 14 bases had no gene match. The DNA for the CDR3 is TGTGCCAGCTCCTCTGGATCTAGCGGGGGAATATACGAGCAGTACTTC. Translation gives CASSSGSSGGIYEQYF.

In this sample, this clonotype turned up a few times. The rearrangement links TRBV29-1 to TRBJ1-1; D uncertain. The CDR3 totals 14 residues. V was pared by 6 bases and J by 1 base, with 15 bases between. Germline V CDR1 and CDR2: SQVTM, ANQGSEA. CDR3 in DNA: TGCAGCGTGGCCCTAGGAGACACGAACACTGAAGCTTTCTTT. This encodes CSVALGDTNTEAFF. The full variable domain, completed using reference TRBV29-1 and TRBJ1-1, is SAVISQKPSRDICQRGTSLTIQCQVDSQVTMMFWYRQQPGQSLTLIATANQGSEATYESGFVIDKFPISRPNLTFSTLTVSNMSPEDSSIYLCSVALGDTNTEAFFGQGTRLTVV.

V usage is TRBV20-1 and J usage is TRBJ2-2, with a possible D match to TRBD2 (7 bases). Trimming removed 5 bases at V and 0 bases at J, with 13 bases between. Germline assignment: CDR1 DFQATT and CDR2 SNEGSKA (reference sequence). The CDR3 covers 15 residues. The CDR3 is CSAGGGTSNTGELFF. The CDR3, as DNA: TGCAGTGCTGGGGGGGGGACATCGAACACCGGGGAGCTGTTTTTT.

The chain employs TRBV2 and TRBJ2-1; 13 bases are a match to TRBD2. This CDR3 has 15 residues. In germline, CDR1 is SNHLY, CDR2 FYNNEI. With 4 bases clipped from V and 9 bases from J, the junction kept 6 bases outside the gene matches. CDR3 nucleotides: TGTGCCAGCAGTGGCGGACTAGCGGGGGTTGGTGAGCAGTTCTTC. Encoded protein: CASSGGLAGVGEQFF.

The CDR3 DNA sequence: TGTGCCAGCAGCCGCTGGGAAGGGAACTACGAGCAGTACTTC. As protein: CASSRWEGNYEQYF. V usage is TRBV6-1 and J usage is TRBJ2-7; D is unclear. Germline lookup yields CDR1 MNHNS and CDR2 SASEGT. V lost 6 bases, J lost 3 bases, and 15 bases lay in between. The CDR3 is 14 amino acids.

The J gene is TRBJ2-7, the V gene TRBV6-2 or TRBV6-3; maybe TRBD2 (5 bases). The germline V gene encodes CDR1 MNHEY and CDR2 SVGEGT. The length of the CDR3 is 12 residues. Trimming removed 6 bases at V and 6 bases at J, with 12 bases between. The CDR3 loop reads CASSPRGLEQYF. DNA of the CDR3: TGTGCCAGCAGCCCTCGCGGACTCGAGCAGTACTTC.

The chain uses TRBV20-1 and TRBJ2-5; maybe TRBD2 (5 bases). In germline, CDR1 is DFQATT, CDR2 SNEGSKA (reference sequence). CDR3 length: 12 amino acids. V lost 7 bases and J 1 base, leaving 10 bases between the germline ends. CDR3 region: CSGTGFQETQYF. CDR3 sequence (DNA): TGCAGTGGGACGGGGTTCCAAGAGACCCAGTACTTC.

V gene TRBV12-3 or TRBV12-4 combines with J gene TRBJ2-2, with a weak D call TRBD2 (6 bases). Trimming cost V 6 bases and J 6 bases, with 8 bases left between them. The CDR3 length is 12 residues. The CDR3, as DNA: TGTGCCAGCAGCCGGGACTCCGGGGAGCTGTTTTTT. Translation gives CASSRDSGELFF.

This clonotype was detected a few times. The chain carries TRBV24-1 and TRBJ2-6; 7 nucleotides line up with TRBD1. V was pared by 4 bases and J by 0 bases, with 11 bases of the junction left unmatched. The CDR3 consists of 19 residues. The germline CDR1 and CDR2 sequences are KGHDR and SFDVKD. The CDR3 region has the DNA TGTGCCACCAGTGAGGATAGGACAGGCGCCTTCTCTGGGGCCAACGTCCTGACTTTC. As protein: CATSEDRTGAFSGANVLTF.

This chain uses TRBV12-3 or TRBV12-4 with TRBJ2-1; the D gene could be TRBD1 or TRBD2 (7 bases each). Trimming stripped 6 bases from V and 8 bases from J, with 20 bases between. The CDR3 runs to 15 residues. The CDR3 loop is CASSNREQGRDEQFF. The CDR3 DNA reads TGTGCCAGCAGCAACCGAGAACAGGGGAGGGATGAGCAGTTCTTC.

The chain employs TRBV7-2 and TRBJ1-2; TRBD1 matches 12 bases. The trim removed 0 bases at V and 8 bases at J, leaving 4 bases unmatched. Germline values: CDR1 SGHTA, CDR2 FQGNSA. The CDR3 covers 15 residues. The CDR3 nucleotides are TGTGCCAGCAGCTTAGCGGGGACAGGGGGCGGAGGCTACACCTTC. Its translation: CASSLAGTGGGGYTF.

This clonotype has more than one count but fewer than ten. This chain links TRBV29-1 with TRBJ2-3; 7 positions match TRBD1. The CDR3 sequence is 15 residues long. Germline CDR1 is SQVTM and CDR2 is ANQGSEA. The V segment lost 6 bases and the J segment 0 bases; nucleotides outside the gene matches: 9. The CDR3 region is CSVPDGTDSTDTQYF. CDR3 nucleotides: TGCAGCGTCCCCGACGGGACAGACAGCACAGATACGCAGTATTTT.

The V and J genes are TRBV20-1 and TRBJ2-1; 10 bases align to TRBD2. The CDR3 is 14 residues long. The germline CDR1 and CDR2 sequences are DFQATT and SNEGSKA (reference sequence). The V segment lost 6 bases and the J segment 6 bases; nucleotides outside the gene matches: 8. The CDR3 DNA reads as TGCAGTGCATTGAGCGGGGGGGCCCTCAATGAGCAGTTCTTC. Amino acid sequence: CSALSGGALNEQFF.

This clonotype showed up just once. This chain uses TRBV29-1 with TRBJ2-2, with 10 bases matching TRBD2. The CDR3 extends over 16 amino acids. V dropped 2 bases and J dropped 8; count of bases not matched to a gene: 11. Germline assignment: CDR1 SQVTM and CDR2 ANQGSEA. The CDR3 loop is CSVETAAGGPEGELFF. The CDR3 DNA sequence: TGCAGCGTTGAAACAGCAGCGGGAGGGCCTGAGGGGGAGCTGTTTTTT.

The V call is TRBV27, the J call TRBJ1-1; 8 nucleotides match TRBD1. The CDR3 is 19 residues long. Germline trimming cut 5 bases from V and 0 bases from J; bases unmatched to any gene: 17. The germline CDR1 and CDR2 sequences are MNHEY and SMNVEV (reference sequence). CDR3 sequence: CASSTRQGSTSYMNTEAFF. In DNA form, the CDR3 reads TGTGCCAGCAGTACTCGACAGGGGTCAACTTCATACATGAACACTGAAGCTTTCTTT.

V gene TRBV4-2 combines with J gene TRBJ2-2, with TRBD1 matching 8 bases. Germline V gene sequence: CDR1 LGHNA, CDR2 YNFKEQ. The J segment lost 5 bases and the V segment lost 1 base, leaving 6 bases of the junction unmatched. The CDR3 extends over 16 amino acids. The CDR3: CASSQVGRTGTGELFF. DNA for the CDR3: TGTGCCAGCAGCCAAGTGGGCAGGACAGGGACCGGGGAGCTGTTTTTT.

Only a few counts were recorded for this clonotype. The chain couples TRBV4-2 to TRBJ2-5; D unclear. The V and J ends lost 2 bases and 4 bases respectively, with 14 bases between them. The CDR3 covers 15 residues. Germline CDR1 is LGHNA and CDR2 is YNFKEQ. CDR3 protein: CASSQPTGLLETQYF. Written as DNA, the CDR3 is TGTGCCAGCAGCCAACCGACTGGTTTGTTAGAGACCCAGTACTTC.

The genes are TRBV9 and TRBJ2-1; 7 bases line up with TRBD2. After removal of 0 bases from V and 9 bases from J, the junction contained 9 bases not matched to a gene. The CDR3 has 15 residues. The germline V gene has CDR1 SGDLS and CDR2 YYNGEE. CDR3 region: CASSVEWDTGGEQFF. As DNA, the CDR3 is TGTGCCAGCAGCGTAGAGTGGGATACGGGAGGTGAGCAGTTCTTC.

The chain carries TRBV29-1 and TRBJ2-5, with D possibly TRBD1 on 5 matching bases. Germline CDR1 SQVTM, CDR2 ANQGSEA. This CDR3 spans 12 amino acids. V was shortened by 6 bases and J by 5 bases, with 13 bases between the two germline ends. CDR3 sequence reads: CSVLQGPETQYF. CDR3 sequence (DNA): TGCAGCGTCCTGCAGGGCCCGGAGACCCAGTACTTC.

This clonotype showed up just once. This rearrangement joins TRBV20-1 to TRBJ1-5; maybe TRBD1 (6 bases). There are 14 residues in the CDR3. V lost 1 base and J 5 bases, leaving 12 bases between the germline ends. Looked up from germline, CDR1 is DFQATT and CDR2 is SNEGSKA (reference sequence). As DNA, the CDR3 is TGCAGTGCTAGAGCCCCCACAGGGCATCAGCCCCAGCATTTT. The encoded protein is CSARAPTGHQPQHF.

The genes are TRBV20-1 and TRBJ1-6; TRBD1 is a possible D gene (6 bases). Trimming took off 4 bases at V and 6 bases at J, with 13 bases between the two ends. The germline V gene encodes CDR1 DFQATT and CDR2 SNEGSKA (reference sequence). This CDR3 region has 14 residues. The CDR3 loop is CSAKGQGFNSPLHF. CDR3 sequence (DNA): TGCAGTGCTAAGGGTCAGGGGTTTAATTCACCCCTCCACTTT.

Only a few counts were recorded for this clonotype. The rearrangement links TRBV6-1 to TRBJ2-1, with unresolved D. The germline V and J ends were trimmed by 7 bases and 4 bases, with 8 bases remaining between them. The CDR3 runs to 12 residues. CDR1 MNHNS and CDR2 SASEGT come from the germline V gene. The CDR3 reads CASTPRYNEQFF. The CDR3 coding sequence is TGTGCCAGCACCCCTAGGTACAATGAGCAGTTCTTC.

The rearrangement uses TRBV11-2 and TRBJ1-2; D is uncertain. V lost 5 bases and J lost 4, with 11 bases in between. This CDR3 has 13 residues. CDR1 is SGHAT and CDR2 is FQNNGV in the germline V gene. CDR3 region: CASSPLISYGYTF. CDR3 DNA sequence: TGTGCCAGCAGCCCGCTAATAAGCTATGGCTACACCTTC.

The rearrangement uses TRBV4-2 and TRBJ2-5; 10 nucleotides line up with TRBD1. CDR3 length: 16 amino acids. Germline V lookup: CDR1 LGHNA, CDR2 YNFKEQ. Unmatched junction bases numbered 8, after V lost 5 bases and J lost 2 bases. CDR3 bases: TGTGCCAGCAGCGTAACGACAGGGGGCTGGCAAGAGACCCAGTACTTC. This sequence encodes CASSVTTGGWQETQYF.

The chain links TRBV2 to TRBJ2-5; perhaps TRBD2 as D (6 bases). This CDR3 is built from 14 residues. With 3 bases removed from V and 3 bases from J, the gap between germline ends came to 11 bases. The germline V gene has CDR1 SNHLY and CDR2 FYNNEI. This chain's CDR3 is CASSDRRGEETQYF. CDR3 in DNA: TGTGCCAGCAGTGACAGGCGGGGAGAAGAGACCCAGTACTTC.

The CDR3 spells CASSHPTSGGPSINEQFF. The CDR3 DNA sequence: TGTGCCAGCAGCCACCCGACTAGCGGGGGGCCTTCCATTAATGAGCAGTTCTTC. The chain carries TRBV7-6 and TRBJ2-1; 13 bases line up with TRBD2. J lost 7 bases, V lost 5 bases, and 14 bases had no gene match. The CDR3 contains 18 residues. CDR1 and CDR2 (germline): SGHVS, FNYEAQ. Filled out from reference TRBV7-6 and TRBJ2-1, the complete variable domain reads GAGVSQSPRYKVTKRGQDVALRCDPISGHVSLYWYRQALGQGPEFLTYFNYEAQQDKSGLPNDRFSAERPEGSISTLTIQRTEQRDSAMYRCASSHPTSGGPSINEQFFGPGTRLTVL.

The rearrangement uses TRBV7-9 and TRBJ2-1, with TRBD1 identical over 7 bases. The CDR3 has 18 residues. Germline V gene lookup returns CDR1 SEHNR and CDR2 FQNEAQ (reference sequence). J lost 6 bases, V lost 2 bases, and 16 bases had no gene match. The CDR3 region is CASSLIWQGDIRRNEQFF. CDR3 in DNA: TGTGCCAGCAGCTTAATCTGGCAGGGGGATATTCGACGCAATGAGCAGTTCTTC.